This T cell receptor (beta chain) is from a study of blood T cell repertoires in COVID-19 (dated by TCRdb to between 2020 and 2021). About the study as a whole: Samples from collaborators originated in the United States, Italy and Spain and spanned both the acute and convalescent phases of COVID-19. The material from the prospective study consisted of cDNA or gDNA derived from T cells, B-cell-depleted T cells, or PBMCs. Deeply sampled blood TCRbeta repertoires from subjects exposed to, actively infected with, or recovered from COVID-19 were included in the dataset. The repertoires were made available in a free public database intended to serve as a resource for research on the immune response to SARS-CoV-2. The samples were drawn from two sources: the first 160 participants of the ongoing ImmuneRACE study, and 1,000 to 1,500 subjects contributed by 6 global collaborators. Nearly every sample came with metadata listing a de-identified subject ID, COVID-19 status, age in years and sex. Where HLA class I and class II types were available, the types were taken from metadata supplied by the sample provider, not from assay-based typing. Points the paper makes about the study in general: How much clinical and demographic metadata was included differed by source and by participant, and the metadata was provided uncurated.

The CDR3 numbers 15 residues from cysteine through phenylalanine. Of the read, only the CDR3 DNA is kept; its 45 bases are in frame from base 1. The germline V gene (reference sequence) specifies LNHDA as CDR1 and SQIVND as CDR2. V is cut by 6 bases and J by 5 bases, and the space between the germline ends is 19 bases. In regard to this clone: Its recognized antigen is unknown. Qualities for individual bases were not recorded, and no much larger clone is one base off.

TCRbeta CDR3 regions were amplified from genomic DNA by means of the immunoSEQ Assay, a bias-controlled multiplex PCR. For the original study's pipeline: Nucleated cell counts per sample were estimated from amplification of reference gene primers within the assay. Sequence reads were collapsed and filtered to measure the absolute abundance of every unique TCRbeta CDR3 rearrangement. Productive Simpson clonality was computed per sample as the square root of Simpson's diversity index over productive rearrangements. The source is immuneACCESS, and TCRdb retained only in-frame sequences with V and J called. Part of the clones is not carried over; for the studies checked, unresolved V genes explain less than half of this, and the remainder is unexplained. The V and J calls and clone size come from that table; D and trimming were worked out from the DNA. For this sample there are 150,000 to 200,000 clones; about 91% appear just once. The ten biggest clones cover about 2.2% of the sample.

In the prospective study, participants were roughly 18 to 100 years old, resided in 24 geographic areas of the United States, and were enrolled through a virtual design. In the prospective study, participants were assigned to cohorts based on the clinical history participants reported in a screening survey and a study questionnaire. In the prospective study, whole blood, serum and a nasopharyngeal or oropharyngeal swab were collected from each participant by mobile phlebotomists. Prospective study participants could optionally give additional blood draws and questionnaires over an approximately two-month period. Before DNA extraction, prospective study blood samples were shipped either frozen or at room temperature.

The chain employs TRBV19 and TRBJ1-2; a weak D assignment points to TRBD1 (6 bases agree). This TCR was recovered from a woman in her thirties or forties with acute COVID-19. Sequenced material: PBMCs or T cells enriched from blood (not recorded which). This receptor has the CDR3 CASSDVEQGVYGYTF. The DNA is TGTGCCAGTAGCGACGTCGAACAGGGAGTGTATGGCTACACCTTC. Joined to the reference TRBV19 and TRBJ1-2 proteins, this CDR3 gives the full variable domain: DGGITQSPKYLFRKEGQNVTLSCEQNLNHDAMYWYRQDPGQGLRLIYYSQIVNDFQKGDIAEGYSVSREKKESFPLTVTSAQKNPTAFYLCASSDVEQGVYGYTFGSGTRLTVV.